Here is one TCR beta chain with its context. The data originate from a study of T cell changes during pregnancy in multiple sclerosis. Only in-frame clones appear in the TCRdb table, and some are missing; sequencing was by immunoSEQ multiplex PCR. Here the sample spans tens of thousands of clones, 85% to 95% being singletons. The clonotype originates from a female donor with multiple sclerosis, enrolled in a pregnancy study. Material: CD4+ T cells from peripheral blood mononuclear cells, obtained in the third trimester of pregnancy.

CDR3 DNA: TGTGCCAGTCCGGGACAGGGGGTCTCTGGAAACACCATATATTTT. Encoded protein: CASPGQGVSGNTIYF. This chain connects TRBV21-1 to TRBJ1-3; TRBD1 was called by the table and not checked on the DNA. TRBV21-1 is classified as a pseudogene. There are 15 residues in the CDR3.